The text below deals with one T cell receptor (beta chain). Antigen unknown. Sequencing used immunoSEQ multiplex PCR; TCRdb keeps in-frame clones, though not all of them. Of some 85,000 clones listed, over 75% were seen once; the top ten hold about 2.3%. These data originate in a study of OX40 agonist ivuxolimab in advanced cancers. Turning to the study itself: Dose-escalation subjects each had hepatocellular carcinoma, melanoma, renal cell or head and neck cancer. Subjects had a mean age of about 65 years, with a range of 23 to 79; roughly 80% were male. General study results and limits: There was clonal expansion of CD4+ and CD8+ blood T cells by week 6 at 0.1 to 3.0 mg/kg.

CDR3 length equals 15 residues. The V gene's germline CDR1 is MGHRA and CDR2 YSYEKL. J lost 5 bases, V lost 4 bases, and 4 bases had no gene match. The sample was CD4+ or CD8+ T cells sorted from blood, taken in a trial of the OX40 agonist ivuxolimab. The receptor was isolated from an adult with an advanced solid tumor such as melanoma, head and neck, liver or kidney cancer. The J gene is TRBJ1-6, the V gene TRBV4-1, with 8 bases lining up with TRBD1. Here the CDR3 reads CASSRADRDNSPLHF. In DNA form, the CDR3 reads TGCGCCAGCAGCCGGGCGGACAGGGATAATTCACCCCTCCACTTT.